Detailed here is one T cell receptor beta chain. Its antigen is not known. Only in-frame clones appear in the TCRdb table, and some are missing; sequencing was by immunoSEQ multiplex PCR. The sample comprises about 25,000 clones, around 93% of which are singletons, and approximately 2.4% rests with the top ten. This entry comes from a study of multiple sclerosis patients with progressive multifocal leukoencephalopathy. The sample's time point: approximately twelve months of natalizumab therapy. All PML patients were female, and all patients had earlier interferon beta. At 6 months of natalizumab came T1, and at 12 months came T2. Study-wide results and limits: Clones expanded at PML were already present before and during natalizumab.

V was clipped by 1 base and J by 5 bases, with 15 bases between them. Germline CDR1 reads SGHRS; CDR2 reads YFSETQ. This CDR3 comprises 15 residues. This TCR was sampled from a man aged 25-40 years with multiple sclerosis. Material: PBMCs, obtained from a patient treated with natalizumab. The chain recombines TRBV5-1 with TRBJ2-5, with D possibly being TRBD2 (5 bases). In DNA form, the CDR3 reads TGCGCCAGCAGCTTGAGTCGGGGTCTACTGGAGACCCAGTACTTC. Its translation: CASSLSRGLLETQYF.